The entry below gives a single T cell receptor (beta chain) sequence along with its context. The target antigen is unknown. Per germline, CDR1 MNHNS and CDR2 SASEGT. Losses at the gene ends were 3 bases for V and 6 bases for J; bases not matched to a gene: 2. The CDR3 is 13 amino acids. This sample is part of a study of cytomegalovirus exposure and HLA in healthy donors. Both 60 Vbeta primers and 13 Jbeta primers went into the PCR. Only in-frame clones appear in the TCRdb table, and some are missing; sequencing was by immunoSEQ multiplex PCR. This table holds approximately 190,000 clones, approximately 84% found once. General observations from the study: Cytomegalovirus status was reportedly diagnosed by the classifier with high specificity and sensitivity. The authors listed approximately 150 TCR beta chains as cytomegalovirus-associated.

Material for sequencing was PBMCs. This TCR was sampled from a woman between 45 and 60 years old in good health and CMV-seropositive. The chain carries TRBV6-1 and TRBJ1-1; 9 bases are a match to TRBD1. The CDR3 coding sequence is TGTGCCAGCAGTGATAGACAGGGGGCTGAAGCTTTCTTT. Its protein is CASSDRQGAEAFF.